These 17 T cell receptor beta chains share one sample of origin, sequenced in a study of identifying expanded T cells in peripheral blood. Measured with immunoSEQ multiplex PCR; TCRdb has only the in-frame clones, and not every one. Among about 89,000 clones listed, about 90% were seen once. Sequenced input: blood. These receptor sequences come from a person between 18 and 70 years old in good health.

This clone was detected many times. The genes are TRBV5-4 and TRBJ1-2, with 7 bases matching TRBD1. The CDR3 loop spans 16 amino acids. CDR1 SGHNT and CDR2 YYREEE come from the germline V gene (reference sequence). The V segment lost 4 bases and the J segment 5 bases; nucleotides outside the gene matches: 14. The CDR3 DNA follows: TGTGCCAGCAGCGCCGACTCTGACAGGGCCCTTTATGGCTACACCTTC. As protein: CASSADSDRALYGYTF.

The rearrangement joins TRBV5-1 to TRBJ2-1, with TRBD2 matching 13 bases. The V and J ends lost 4 bases and 0 bases, in that order; junction bases with no gene match: 7. CDR1 is SGHRS, CDR2 YFSETQ, per germline. The CDR3 is 18 residues long. CDR3 sequence: CASSPGLAGASSYNEQFF. CDR3 coding DNA: TGCGCCAGCAGCCCAGGACTAGCGGGGGCTTCCTCCTACAATGAGCAGTTCTTC.

This chain links TRBV5-1 with TRBJ2-3; a possible D gene is TRBD2 (5 bases). Germline lookup yields CDR1 SGHRS and CDR2 YFSETQ. V was trimmed by 4 bases and J by 2 bases, leaving 11 bases between them. This CDR3 spans 14 amino acids. CDR3 bases: TGCGCCAGCAGCATAGGACTGCACACAGATACGCAGTATTTT. Its translation: CASSIGLHTDTQYF.

The chain carries TRBV18 and TRBJ2-2, with TRBD1 matching 7 bases. This CDR3 has 17 amino acids. Losses at the gene ends were 3 bases for V and 3 bases for J; bases not matched to a gene: 10. The V gene's germline CDR1 is KGHSH and CDR2 LQKENI. As DNA, the CDR3 is TGTGCCAGCTCACCGGGATCAAGGCAGGGGGACACCGGGGAGCTGTTTTTT. Translating gives CASSPGSRQGDTGELFF.

This clone showed up just a few times. This chain links TRBV10-3 with TRBJ1-2, with D perhaps TRBD1 (5 bases). CDR3 length: 12 amino acids. Germline CDR1 ENHRY, CDR2 SYGVKD. Trimming removed 10 bases from V and 8 bases from J, with 17 bases in between. Here the CDR3 reads CATEGSGYGYTF. CDR3 nucleotide sequence: TGTGCCACCGAAGGGTCAGGGTACGGCTACACCTTC.

J is TRBJ1-3 and V is TRBV29-1; 8 positions match TRBD1. Germline V CDR1 and CDR2: SQVTM, ANQGSEA. CDR3 length: 13 residues. V dropped 3 bases and J dropped 8; count of bases not matched to a gene: 6. CDR3 region: CSVEVGQGHTIYF. CDR3 DNA sequence: TGCAGCGTTGAGGTCGGACAGGGTCACACCATATATTTT.

The chain uses TRBV7-9 and TRBJ2-3, with D tentatively TRBD1 or TRBD2 (6 bases each). The CDR3 covers 14 residues. The V gene's germline CDR1 is SEHNR and CDR2 FQNEAQ (reference sequence). V lost 8 bases, J lost 0 bases, and 12 bases lay in between. CDR3 bases: TGTGCCAGCTGGGGGGCCGTAAGCACAGATACGCAGTATTTT. Protein sequence: CASWGAVSTDTQYF.

The chain joins TRBV6-5 to TRBJ1-3; no clear D. V lost 5 bases to trimming and J lost 4 bases, with 6 bases between them. The germline V gene encodes CDR1 MNHEY and CDR2 SVGAGI. This CDR3 has 12 amino acids. The CDR3 here is CASSQAGNTIYF. The CDR3 nucleotides are TGTGCCAGCAGTCAAGCCGGAAACACCATATATTTT.

V is TRBV19 and J is TRBJ2-5; D is unclear. Germline lookup yields CDR1 LNHDA and CDR2 SQIVND (reference sequence). The CDR3 spans 11 residues. V lost 5 bases and J 1 base, leaving 2 bases between the germline ends. CDR3 bases: TGTGCCAGTAGTGTCCAAGAGACCCAGTACTTC. Translating it yields CASSVQETQYF.

The chain joins TRBV6-5 to TRBJ2-7; possible D gene TRBD1, 5 bases. CDR3 length: 13 residues. V dropped 5 bases and J dropped 2 bases, with 10 bases sitting between them. Germline V CDR1 and CDR2: MNHEY, SVGAGI. The CDR3 nucleotides are TGTGCCAGCAGTCGCGACAGAACCTACGAGCAGTACTTC. It yields the protein CASSRDRTYEQYF.

The chain has TRBV6-1 and TRBJ1-4, with 10 bases fitting TRBD1. Unmatched junction bases numbered 4, after V lost 2 bases and J lost 10 bases. From germline, CDR1 is MNHNS and CDR2 SASEGT. The CDR3 is 14 amino acids. The CDR3 here is CASSELTGGGKLFF. The CDR3 bases are TGTGCCAGCAGTGAACTGACAGGGGGCGGAAAACTGTTTTTT.

The genes are TRBV9 and TRBJ1-5; D may be TRBD1 (5 bases). The CDR3 runs 16 residues. Trimming took off 4 bases at V and 2 bases at J, with 16 bases between the two ends. Per germline, CDR1 SGDLS and CDR2 YYNGEE. CDR3 nucleotide sequence: TGTGCCAGCAGCCCAGATCCAACCAGGGGCAATCAGCCCCAGCATTTT. It encodes CASSPDPTRGNQPQHF.

CDR3 in DNA: TGTGCCAGCAGCTTAGCGGTGGGCAGTTTGAACACTGAAGCTTTCTTT. Residues: CASSLAVGSLNTEAFF. The chain couples TRBV7-6 to TRBJ1-1; D unclear. The CDR3 runs to 16 residues. The germline CDR1 and CDR2 sequences are SGHVS and FNYEAQ. V was shortened by 0 bases and J by 0 bases, with 11 bases between the two germline ends.

The rearrangement links TRBV4-1 to TRBJ2-2; D ambiguous. CDR1 and CDR2 (germline): MGHRA, YSYEKL. V dropped 5 bases and J dropped 4 bases, with 11 bases sitting between them. The CDR3 consists of 14 residues. The CDR3 DNA reads TGCGCCAGCAGCACACACCCGGGCACCGGGGAGCTGTTTTTT. It translates to CASSTHPGTGELFF.

The chain has TRBV19 and TRBJ1-1; no definite D call. Germline-derived CDR1 and CDR2 are LNHDA and SQIVND (reference sequence). The CDR3 runs 11 residues. The V and J ends lost 7 bases and 1 base respectively, with 4 bases between them. CDR3 DNA sequence: TGTGCCAGTATAACGAACACTGAAGCTTTCTTT. It specifies CASITNTEAFF.

The gene calls are TRBV2 and TRBJ1-1; D is unresolved. Germline V gene lookup returns CDR1 SNHLY and CDR2 FYNNEI. Trimming took off 7 bases at V and 7 bases at J, with 13 bases between the two ends. The CDR3 is made up of 12 amino acids. CDR3 nucleotides: TGTGCCAGCACGGTTGGAGAGCTTGAAGCTTTCTTT. It translates to CASTVGELEAFF.

The rearrangement joins TRBV2 to TRBJ1-1; unclear D gene. The germline V gene encodes CDR1 SNHLY and CDR2 FYNNEI. The V end lost 1 base, the J end lost 5 bases, and 17 bases lay between the germline ends. The length of the CDR3 is 16 residues. Written as DNA, the CDR3 is TGTGCCAGCAGTGAAGGGGCTGGTTTGGGTTCGACTGAAGCTTTCTTT. It yields the protein CASSEGAGLGSTEAFF.